The rows below give T cell receptor beta chains drawn from one sample of a study of blood T cell repertoires in COVID-19. Some clones are missing from TCRdb's copy, which holds only in-frame ones; the method was immunoSEQ multiplex PCR. This table has about 340,000 clones, around 83% appearing once. The sequenced sample was peripheral blood. These receptors originate from a man in his thirties or forties with active or convalescent COVID-19. Both conserved end residues are part of each CDR3. Fields, in order: CDR3 protein, CDR3 DNA, clone size, V gene, D gene, J gene. D genes are given only for firm matches. Rows may omit the clone size; those that give it use once, few, many or a size class.

CDR3aa: CASSLVNTGELFF
CDR3nt: TGCGCCAGCAGCTTAGTGAACACCGGGGAGCTGTTTTTT
abundance: -
v_gene: TRBV4-3
d_gene: -
j_gene: TRBJ2-2

CDR3aa: CASSQGQGELFF
CDR3nt: TGTGCCAGCAGCCAAGGACAGGGGGAGCTGTTTTTT
abundance: -
v_gene: TRBV6-2/TRBV6-3
d_gene: -
j_gene: TRBJ2-2

CDR3aa: CASSQVKSGNEQFF
CDR3nt: TGCGCCAGCAGCCAAGTCAAGTCAGGCAATGAGCAGTTCTTC
abundance: -
v_gene: TRBV4-1
d_gene: -
j_gene: TRBJ2-1

CDR3aa: CASRSLAGADFEQFF
CDR3nt: TGTGCCAGCAGGTCTCTAGCGGGAGCTGATTTTGAGCAGTTCTTC
abundance: -
v_gene: TRBV7-2
d_gene: TRBD2
j_gene: TRBJ2-1

CDR3aa: CASSFGFGTGASDEQFF
CDR3nt: TGTGCCAGCAGCTTCGGATTTGGGACAGGGGCATCGGATGAGCAGTTCTTC
abundance: once
v_gene: TRBV5-5
d_gene: TRBD1
j_gene: TRBJ2-1

CDR3aa: CASSGDRVYGYTF
CDR3nt: TGTGCCAGTAGCGGGGACAGGGTCTATGGCTACACCTTC
abundance: -
v_gene: TRBV19
d_gene: TRBD1
j_gene: TRBJ1-2

CDR3aa: CASNRDGNQPQHF
CDR3nt: TGTGCCAGCAACAGGGATGGCAATCAGCCCCAGCATTTT
abundance: -
v_gene: TRBV2
d_gene: -
j_gene: TRBJ1-5

CDR3aa: CASSAPLAGSLLNEQFF
CDR3nt: TGCGCCAGCAGCGCTCCCTTAGCGGGATCGCTACTCAATGAGCAGTTCTTC
abundance: -
v_gene: TRBV5-1
d_gene: TRBD2
j_gene: TRBJ2-1

CDR3aa: CASSRVFRSDGSGTEAFF
CDR3nt: TGCGCCAGCAGCCGTGTCTTCCGCAGTGACGGGAGCGGGACTGAAGCTTTCTTT
abundance: once
v_gene: TRBV4-1
d_gene: -
j_gene: TRBJ1-1

CDR3aa: CASSFLSGDYGGYTF
CDR3nt: TGTGCCAGCAGCTTCCTCTCAGGGGATTATGGGGGCTACACCTTC
abundance: -
v_gene: TRBV5-4
d_gene: -
j_gene: TRBJ1-2

CDR3aa: CASSSALRGQFF
CDR3nt: TGTGCCAGCAGTAGCGCCCTGCGCGGGCAGTTCTTC
abundance: -
v_gene: TRBV12-3/TRBV12-4
d_gene: -
j_gene: TRBJ2-1

CDR3aa: CSASPSWDINQPQHF
CDR3nt: TGCAGTGCTAGTCCTTCGTGGGACATCAATCAGCCCCAGCATTTT
abundance: -
v_gene: TRBV20-1
d_gene: -
j_gene: TRBJ1-5

CDR3aa: CASSGRVFSPLHF
CDR3nt: TGTGCCAGCAGTGGCAGGGTTTTTTCACCCCTCCACTTT
abundance: -
v_gene: TRBV12-3/TRBV12-4
d_gene: -
j_gene: TRBJ1-6

CDR3aa: CASSRGPGYNEQFF
CDR3nt: TGTGCCAGCAGCCGGGGTCCGGGCTACAATGAGCAGTTCTTC
abundance: -
v_gene: TRBV7-3
d_gene: -
j_gene: TRBJ2-1

CDR3aa: CASSPSGGEKLFF
CDR3nt: TGTGCCAGCAGTCCATCAGGGGGGGAAAAACTGTTTTTT
abundance: -
v_gene: TRBV12-3/TRBV12-4
d_gene: TRBD1
j_gene: TRBJ1-4

CDR3aa: CASSFNRVYEQYF
CDR3nt: TGCGCCAGCAGCTTCAACAGGGTCTACGAGCAGTACTTC
abundance: -
v_gene: TRBV5-1
d_gene: -
j_gene: TRBJ2-7

CDR3aa: CASSLEQNTEAFF
CDR3nt: TGTGCCAGCAGCTTAGAACAGAACACTGAAGCTTTCTTT
abundance: -
v_gene: TRBV11-1
d_gene: -
j_gene: TRBJ1-1

CDR3aa: CASSLEAGGDQYF
CDR3nt: TGTGCCAGCAGCTTAGAAGCCGGGGGTGACCAGTACTTC
abundance: -
v_gene: TRBV7-8
d_gene: -
j_gene: TRBJ2-5

CDR3aa: CASSLSSGTPSLFYNSPLHF
CDR3nt: TGTGCCAGCAGCTTATCCTCCGGGACACCTTCTTTATTCTATAATTCACCCCTCCACTTT
abundance: -
v_gene: TRBV5-8
d_gene: -
j_gene: TRBJ1-6